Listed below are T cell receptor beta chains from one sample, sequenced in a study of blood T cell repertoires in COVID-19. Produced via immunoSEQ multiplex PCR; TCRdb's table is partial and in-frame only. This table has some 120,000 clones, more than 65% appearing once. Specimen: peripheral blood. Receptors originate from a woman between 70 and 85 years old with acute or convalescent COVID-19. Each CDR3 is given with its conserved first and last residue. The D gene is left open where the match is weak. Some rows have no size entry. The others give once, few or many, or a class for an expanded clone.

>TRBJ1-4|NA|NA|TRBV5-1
CASSLAGRANEKLFF
TGCGCCAGCAGCTTGGCCGGCAGGGCCAATGAAAAACTGTTTTTT
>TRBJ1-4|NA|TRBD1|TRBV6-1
CASSEGTGTNEKLFF
TGTGCCAGCAGTGAGGGGACAGGGACGAATGAAAAACTGTTTTTT
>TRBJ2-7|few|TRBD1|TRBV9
CASSAAGGSSYEQYF
TGTGCCAGCAGCGCCGCAGGGGGCTCGTCCTACGAGCAGTACTTC
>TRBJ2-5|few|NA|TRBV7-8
CASSSSEGGKTQYF
TGTGCCAGCAGCTCCTCCGAGGGTGGGAAGACCCAGTACTTC
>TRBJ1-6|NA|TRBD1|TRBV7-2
CASSRQGQSDSPLHF
TGTGCCAGCAGCCGCCAGGGACAGTCTGATTCACCCCTCCACTTT
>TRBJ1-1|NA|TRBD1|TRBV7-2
CASSLGAARGQTEAFF
TGTGCCAGCAGCTTAGGGGCGGCCAGGGGGCAGACTGAAGCTTTCTTT
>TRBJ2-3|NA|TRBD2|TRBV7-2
CASSSTGSGGVTDTQYF
TGTGCCAGCAGCTCGACGGGTAGCGGGGGAGTGACAGATACGCAGTATTTT
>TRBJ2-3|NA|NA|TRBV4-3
CASSQDPGSTDTQYF
TGCGCCAGCAGCCAAGATCCGGGGAGCACAGATACGCAGTATTTT
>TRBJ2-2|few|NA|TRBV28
CASSRRGELFF
TGTGCCAGCAGTCGGAGGGGGGAGCTGTTTTTT
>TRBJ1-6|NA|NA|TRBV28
CASSLAGAPYNSPLHF
TGTGCCAGCAGTTTAGCAGGGGCGCCCTATAATTCACCCCTCCACTTT
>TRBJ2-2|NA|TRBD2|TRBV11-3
CASSPAGQNTGELFF
TGTGCCAGCAGCCCAGCGGGGCAGAACACCGGGGAGCTGTTTTTT
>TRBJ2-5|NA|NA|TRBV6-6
CASSYSPVETQYF
TGTGCCAGCAGTTACTCTCCAGTAGAGACCCAGTACTTC
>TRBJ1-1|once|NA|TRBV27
CASSSGVGGTEAFF
TGTGCCAGCAGTTCAGGAGTCGGGGGGACTGAAGCTTTCTTT
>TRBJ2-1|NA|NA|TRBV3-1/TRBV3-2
CASRSDQGGYNEQFF
TGTGCCAGCAGAAGCGACCAGGGAGGCTACAATGAGCAGTTCTTC
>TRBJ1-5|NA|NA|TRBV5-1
CASSLLGGRGQPQHF
TGCGCCAGCAGCTTGTTGGGGGGGCGCGGTCAGCCCCAGCATTTT
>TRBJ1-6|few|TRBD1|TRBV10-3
CAIRGQSDYNSPLHF
TGTGCCATCAGGGGACAGTCTGATTATAATTCACCCCTCCACTTT